These 2 T cell receptor beta chains were all obtained from the same sample, sequenced in a study of T-cell reconstitution after alpha-beta-depleted transplantation in children. Unique molecular identifiers were built into the TCRbeta library. MiXCR, run by TCRdb on the PCR reads, gives a single entry per CDR3 protein. The sample includes hundreds of thousands of distinct CDR3 sequences, 10% to 15% of them seen just once. Sequenced here: PBMCs, sampled from the stem cell graft. These receptors were obtained from a human donor who donated a stem cell graft to a child with Fanconi anemia.

In its sample, this clonotype was seen a few times. CDR3 coding DNA: TGTGCCAGCTCACCACTAGCGGGGGACAATGAGCAGTTCTTC. Protein sequence: CASSPLAGDNEQFF. V usage is TRBV18 and J usage is TRBJ2-1, with 9 nucleotides matching TRBD2. This CDR3 contains 14 residues. Germline V gene data show CDR1 as KGHSH and CDR2 as LQKENI. The V gene end was trimmed by 1 base and the J gene end by 5 bases; junction bases not matched to a gene: 0.

This clonotype was found many times. V usage is TRBV6-2 or TRBV6-3 and J usage is TRBJ1-1; TRBD1 aligns across 9 bases. Germline CDR1 reads MNHEY; CDR2 reads SVGEGT. The length of the CDR3 is 14 residues. The V and J ends lost 4 bases and 3 bases, in that order; junction bases with no gene match: 3. The CDR3 DNA reads as TGTGCCAGCAGTTTAAGACAGGGGGACACTGAAGCTTTCTTT. Amino acid sequence: CASSLRQGDTEAFF.